Each of the 7 T cell receptor beta chains below was sequenced from the same sample in a study of molecular identifiers for immune sequencing clone quantification. TCRdb passed the PCR reads through MiXCR, listing each CDR3 protein once. The sample yields approximately 590,000 distinct CDR3 sequences, about 25% seen once. The sample comprised naive CD8+ T cells from blood, with Jurkat cell RNA spiked in. Specified subset: FACS-sorted CD8+CD4-CCR7+CD45RA+ naive T cells. The receptors come from a human donor in good health. Some libraries in this study had Jurkat cell RNA spiked in.

This clonotype came up many times. This chain connects TRBV6-6 to TRBJ2-3, with D possibly called TRBD1 or TRBD2 (5 bases each). Looked up from germline, CDR1 is MNHNY and CDR2 is SVGAGI (reference sequence). The CDR3 is 13 amino acids. The V and J ends lost 8 bases and 6 bases respectively, with 15 bases between them. The CDR3 DNA sequence: TGTGCCAGCGGGGACGGATTGGGGGATACGCAGTATTTT. Translated, it gives CASGDGLGDTQYF.

Note on this clonotype: This CDR3 fails to terminate in the conserved phenylalanine or tryptophan, so it likely reflects a read error. This chain joins TRBV27 and TRBJ1-2; maybe TRBD1 (5 bases). The CDR3 has 16 residues. Germline-derived CDR1 and CDR2 are MNHEY and SMNVEV (reference sequence). V was trimmed by 5 bases and J by 4 bases, leaving 20 bases between them. CDR3 DNA: TGTGCCAGCAGTCCGCGCCAGGGCACCTTTGGCTATGGCTACACCATC. Its protein product is CASSPRQGTFGYGYTI.

Comment on this clonotype: A clone one base away is much larger, so this may be a read error. This rearrangement joins TRBV3-1 to TRBJ2-5, with a tentative D call TRBD2 (5 bases). This CDR3 comprises 16 residues. In germline, CDR1 is LGHDT, CDR2 YNNKEL (reference sequence). This CDR3 reads CAGSQDLPPSTETQYF. The CDR3 region has the DNA TGTGCCGGCAGCCAAGATCTACCGCCTAGCACAGAGACCCAGTACTTC.

The chain carries TRBV3-2 and TRBJ2-7; the DNA was not used to check the table's D call, TRBD2. TRBV3-2 is noted as a pseudogene. This CDR3 is 16 amino acids long. CDR3 amino acids: CASSHKSSGRSYEQYF. The DNA of the CDR3 is TGTGCCAGCAGCCATAAATCTAGCGGACGGTCCTACGAGCAGTACTTC.

This chain joins TRBV20-1 and TRBJ2-7; tentative D call: TRBD1 (7 bases). The germline V and J ends were trimmed by 0 bases and 4 bases, with 16 bases remaining between them. Germline V CDR1 and CDR2: DFQATT, SNEGSKA (reference sequence). The CDR3 consists of 15 residues. The CDR3: CSARDWGDRGYEQYF. As DNA, the CDR3 is TGCAGTGCTAGAGATTGGGGGGACAGAGGATACGAGCAGTACTTC.

As to this clonotype: One base away lies a much larger clone, so this may be a sequencing read error. The chain employs TRBV28 and TRBJ1-6; no clear D. V lost 8 bases to trimming and J lost 8 bases, with 25 bases between them. Germline V gene lookup returns CDR1 MDHEN and CDR2 SYDVKM. The CDR3 has 17 residues. The CDR3: CASASPRVVKMDSPLHF. CDR3 DNA: TGTGCCAGCGCTTCACCCCGAGTCGTCAAGATGGATTCACCCCTCCACTTT.

Of note for this clonotype: This sequence may be a read error, since a much larger clone differs from it by one base. The chain combines TRBV5-1 with TRBJ2-5; the D gene is possibly TRBD1 (6 bases). Trimming stripped 4 bases from V and 2 bases from J, with 15 bases between. Germline V lookup: CDR1 SGHRS, CDR2 YFSETQ. This CDR3 is built from 15 residues. The CDR3 sequence is CASSVEGQRQETQYF. The CDR3 coding sequence is TGCGCCAGCAGCGTGGAAGGACAGCGGCAAGAGACCCAGTACTTC.